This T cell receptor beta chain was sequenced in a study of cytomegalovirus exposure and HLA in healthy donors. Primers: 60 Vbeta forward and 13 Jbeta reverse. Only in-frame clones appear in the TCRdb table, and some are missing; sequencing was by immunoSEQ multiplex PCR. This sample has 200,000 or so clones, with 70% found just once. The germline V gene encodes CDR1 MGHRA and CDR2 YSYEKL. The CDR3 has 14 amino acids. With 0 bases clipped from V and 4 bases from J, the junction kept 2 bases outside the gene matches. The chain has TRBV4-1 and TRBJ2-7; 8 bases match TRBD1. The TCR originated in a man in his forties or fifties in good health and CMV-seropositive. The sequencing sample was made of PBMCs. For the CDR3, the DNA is TGCGCCAGCAGCCAAGAGGACAGGGAATACGAGCAGTACTTC. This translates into CASSQEDREYEQYF.